The subject of this entry is one T cell receptor beta chain. These data are taken from a study of blood T cell repertoires in COVID-19. Looking at the study overall: Specimens from acute and convalescent COVID-19 originated in the United States, Italy and Spain.

This CDR3 is built from 14 residues. Per the germline V gene, CDR1 is KGHDR and CDR2 is SFDVKD. Trimming cost V 8 bases and J 1 base; bases outside gene matches: 3. The assay was immunoSEQ multiplex PCR, and TCRdb's table has in-frame clones only and misses some. The table includes 210,000 or so clones, roughly nine tenths detected once. The sequencing sample was made of peripheral blood. This chain links TRBV24-1 with TRBJ2-2; 7 nucleotides align to TRBD1. The receptor was derived from a man aged 25 to 45 with acute or convalescent COVID-19. CDR3 region: CATMAGGNTGELFF. The CDR3 DNA is TGTGCCACCATGGCAGGGGGGAACACCGGGGAGCTGTTTTTT.